One and the same sample provided the 22 T cell receptor beta chains below, sequenced in a study of T cells expressing NK-cell markers (dated by TCRdb to the early 2020s). The library was generated by 5' RACE. TCRdb names Illumina HiSeq 2000 as the instrument used. TCRdb reprocessed the reads and lists each CDR3 protein sequence as a single entry, with no DNA. The sample's table lists a count of about 460,000 distinct CDR3 sequences. The biggest ten clones account for more than 1.4% of the sample. The sequenced sample was blood T cells: a sorted CD56 or NKG2C T cell subset, CD4+ or CD8+ T cells, or bulk PBMC T cells (not recorded which). The receptors stem from a woman aged 45-65 years in good health. Donor details come from another sample of the same person, matched by shared clones.

The chain uses TRBV5-1 and TRBJ1-5; TCRdb calls TRBD1, which cannot be checked without DNA. Germline lookup yields CDR1 SGHRS and CDR2 YFSETQ. The length of the CDR3 is 15 residues. CDR3 region: CASSLAGGKRQPQHF.

The chain combines TRBV12-3 or TRBV12-4 with TRBJ2-7; lacking DNA, the TRBD1 call made by TCRdb goes unchecked. This CDR3 region has 16 residues. CDR3 loop: CASSLGGALSVYEQYF.

The chain carries TRBV5-6 and TRBJ2-3; TCRdb's assignment of TRBD2 cannot be checked, as there is no DNA. There are 15 residues in the CDR3. Germline CDR1 and CDR2: SGHDT and YYEEEE. Here the CDR3 reads CASSRGTSGSDTQYF. The full variable domain, its missing parts supplied by reference TRBV5-6 and TRBJ2-3, is DAGVTQSPTHLIKTRGQQVTLRCSPKSGHDTVSWYQQALGQGPQFIFQYYEEEERQRGNFPDRFSGHQFPNYSSELNVNALLLGDSALYLCASSRGTSGSDTQYFGPGTRLTVL.

The chain joins TRBV12-3 or TRBV12-4 to TRBJ1-1; the TCRdb call, TRBD1, lacks DNA for checking. The CDR3 totals 16 residues. CDR3 loop: CASSLRARGAGGKAFF.

V is TRBV20-1 and J is TRBJ2-7; with no DNA, the TCRdb D assignment of TRBD1 cannot be verified. CDR1 and CDR2 from the germline V gene are DFQATT and SNEGSKA (reference sequence). The CDR3 spans 16 residues. The CDR3 sequence is CSAQVLTGTGVYEQYF.

The chain carries TRBV12-3 or TRBV12-4 and TRBJ1-1. This CDR3 is 11 amino acids long. The CDR3 loop is CASSFLSVAFF.

The J gene is TRBJ2-7, the V gene TRBV20-1; TCRdb calls TRBD2, which cannot be checked without DNA. Germline CDR1 and CDR2: DFQATT and SNEGSKA (reference sequence). The CDR3 runs to 13 residues. The CDR3 sequence is CSVGSGRLYEQYF.

The chain recombines TRBV11-2 with TRBJ2-2; TCRdb names TRBD2, which stays unverified in the absence of DNA. Germline CDR1 reads SGHAT; CDR2 reads FQNNGV. This CDR3 comprises 20 residues. CDR3: CASSLGVRGLARPSTGELFF.

The rearrangement uses TRBV24-1 and TRBJ2-1. Germline CDR1 is KGHDR and CDR2 is SFDVKD. The CDR3 runs 15 residues. CDR3 amino acids: CATSGGGRAYNEQFF.

The J gene is TRBJ1-1, the V gene TRBV6-1. This CDR3 comprises 13 residues. Looked up from germline, CDR1 is MNHNS and CDR2 is SASEGT. CDR3 region: CASSENLAAEAFF.

The J gene is TRBJ1-1, the V gene TRBV14. Germline CDR1 is SGHDN and CDR2 is FVKESK. This CDR3 comprises 13 residues. The CDR3 loop is CASTLNAWGEAFF.

This chain uses TRBV4-1 with TRBJ1-1; the TCRdb call, TRBD1, lacks DNA for checking. This CDR3 is 15 amino acids long. The germline V gene encodes CDR1 MGHRA and CDR2 YSYEKL. The CDR3 sequence is CASSQESSGMGEAFF.

The chain couples TRBV4-2 to TRBJ1-1. Germline V gene lookup returns CDR1 LGHNA and CDR2 YNFKEQ. The CDR3 spans 14 residues. This chain's CDR3 is CASRSAAMNTEAFF.

The J gene is TRBJ2-7, the V gene TRBV12-3 or TRBV12-4. The CDR3 spans 15 residues. The CDR3: CASSLVAGAPGQQYF.

The chain employs TRBV7-2 and TRBJ1-1; with no DNA, the TCRdb D assignment of TRBD1 cannot be verified. CDR3 length: 15 amino acids. Germline V lookup: CDR1 SGHTA, CDR2 FQGNSA. CDR3 amino acids: CASSLQRGRNTEAFF.

The rearrangement joins TRBV11-2 to TRBJ2-1; TCRdb lists TRBD2, though no DNA is available to test this call. The CDR3 is 16 residues long. The germline gives CDR1 SGHAT, CDR2 FQNNGV. The CDR3 region is CASSLVPSGLNNEQFF.

This chain connects TRBV7-8 to TRBJ2-1; TCRdb indicates TRBD1, and absent DNA this call remains unverified. Per the germline V gene, CDR1 is SGHVS and CDR2 is FQNEAQ. The CDR3 extends over 13 amino acids. The CDR3 spells CASRRRGGNEQFF.

The chain recombines TRBV27 with TRBJ2-7; TCRdb outputs TRBD2, but without DNA this stays unchecked. CDR1 and CDR2 from the germline V gene are MNHEY and SMNVEV (reference sequence). This CDR3 comprises 14 residues. CDR3 loop: CASNKLAGDYEQYF.

The chain combines TRBV2 with TRBJ1-5; TCRdb calls TRBD1, which cannot be checked without DNA. Germline lookup yields CDR1 SNHLY and CDR2 FYNNEI. The length of the CDR3 is 15 residues. Here the CDR3 reads CASSLGQKFNQPQHF. Full variable domain (missing parts from reference TRBV2 and TRBJ1-5): EPEVTQTPSHQVTQMGQEVILRCVPISNHLYFYWYRQILGQKVEFLVSFYNNEISEKSEIFDDQFSVERPDGSNFTLKIRSTKLEDSAMYFCASSLGQKFNQPQHFGDGTRLSIL.

The chain is built from TRBV10-2 and TRBJ2-5; TCRdb selects TRBD1, and the lack of DNA leaves this call unchecked. Germline loops: CDR1 WSHSY, CDR2 SAAADI. This CDR3 spans 14 amino acids. This chain's CDR3 is CASRSTGFQETQYF.

J is TRBJ2-1 and V is TRBV6-1; the TCRdb D gene call, TRBD1, has no DNA to confirm it. Germline V gene lookup returns CDR1 MNHNS and CDR2 SASEGT. CDR3 length: 13 residues. This CDR3 is CASSNREGDRQFF.

CDR3: CATRGGGLAGHEQFF. V gene TRBV15 combines with J gene TRBJ2-1; with no DNA, the TCRdb D assignment of TRBD2 cannot be verified. The CDR3 consists of 15 residues. The V gene's germline CDR1 is LNHNV and CDR2 YYDKDF (reference sequence).